A single sample gave rise to the 12 T cell receptor beta chains below, sequenced in a study of regulatory T cells in long-lasting Graves disease. Construction of the TCR beta libraries employed iRepertoire HTBI primers in conjunction with Arm-PCR of CDR3 regions. TCRdb reanalysed the multiplex PCR reads using MiXCR and keeps one entry per CDR3 protein. The sample yields more than 350,000 distinct CDR3 sequences, more than 13% seen once. Time point meaning: newly diagnosed GD, antithyroid drugs for less than 3 months. From RNA extracted from PBMCs, the TCR library was made. These data were likewise used in another study, on T cells in Graves' hyperthyroidism and ophthalmopathy.

Source: peripheral blood mononuclear cells (PBMCs), taken at new diagnosis, from a patient treated with antithyroid drugs. Receptor source: a woman aged 25 to 39 with Graves disease.

This clonotype has ten or more counts. The chain joins TRBV6-2 or TRBV6-3 to TRBJ2-1; D is possibly TRBD1 (5 bases). V dropped 2 bases and J dropped 0 bases, with 11 bases sitting between them. The CDR3 covers 16 residues. CDR1 and CDR2 from the germline V gene are MNHEY and SVGEGT. The CDR3 here is CASSYTPDTSYNEQFF. The CDR3 region has the DNA TGTGCCAGCAGTTACACCCCGGACACCTCCTACAATGAGCAGTTCTTC.

The chain links TRBV30 to TRBJ2-5; the match to TRBD1 covers 7 bases. Trimming removed 5 bases from V and 2 bases from J; junction bases left unmatched: 8. The CDR3 sequence is 14 residues long. Germline assignment: CDR1 GTSNPN and CDR2 SVGIG (reference sequence). The CDR3, as DNA: TGTGCCTGGGGGCCCCCGGGACAGCAAGAGACCCAGTACTTC. Its protein is CAWGPPGQQETQYF.

The sample holds a few counts of this clonotype. The chain carries TRBV15 and TRBJ1-3, with 7 bases fitting TRBD1. In germline, CDR1 is LNHNV, CDR2 YYDKDF (reference sequence). The V gene end was trimmed by 4 bases and the J gene end by 6 bases; junction bases not matched to a gene: 3. This CDR3 is 13 amino acids long. The CDR3 DNA sequence: TGTGCCACCAGCACCGGGACAGAAAACACCATATATTTT. It encodes CATSTGTENTIYF.

This clonotype came up many times. This chain connects TRBV28 to TRBJ2-5, with D perhaps TRBD2 (6 bases). The CDR3 runs to 16 residues. Germline assignment: CDR1 MDHEN and CDR2 SYDVKM. The V and J ends lost 1 base and 5 bases respectively, with 17 bases between them. This chain's CDR3 is CASSLSPRENSETQYF. The CDR3 nucleotides read TGTGCCAGCAGTTTATCCCCTCGGGAGAACTCGGAGACCCAGTACTTC.

The J gene is TRBJ2-2, the V gene TRBV29-1; possible D gene TRBD2, 6 bases. Deletions cut 7 bases from V and 6 bases from J, with 9 bases between. The CDR3 totals 11 residues. Germline-derived CDR1 and CDR2 are SQVTM and ANQGSEA. CDR3 sequence reads: CSGGTAGELFF. In DNA form, the CDR3 reads TGCAGCGGGGGGACTGCCGGGGAGCTGTTTTTT.

In its sample, this clonotype was seen many times. The gene calls are TRBV2 and TRBJ1-2; D uncertain. The germline CDR1 and CDR2 sequences are SNHLY and FYNNEI. This CDR3 is built from 15 residues. The V and J ends lost 0 bases and 8 bases respectively, with 16 bases between them. CDR3 protein: CASSEALPMADGYTF. CDR3 in DNA: TGTGCCAGCAGTGAAGCGCTTCCCATGGCCGACGGCTACACCTTC.

V gene TRBV19 combines with J gene TRBJ2-3; 8 bases map to TRBD2. Germline trimming cut 2 bases from V and 4 bases from J; bases unmatched to any gene: 11. From germline, CDR1 is LNHDA and CDR2 SQIVND (reference sequence). The CDR3 has 17 residues. In DNA form, the CDR3 reads TGTGCCAGTAGTATATCAATCGGGGGGGACCGGGCAGATACGCAGTATTTT. This sequence encodes CASSISIGGDRADTQYF.

This clonotype was observed many times. V and J are TRBV30 and TRBJ1-1; 10 nucleotides align to TRBD1. Germline V CDR1 and CDR2: GTSNPN, SVGIG (reference sequence). The V and J ends lost 5 bases and 4 bases, in that order; junction bases with no gene match: 4. The CDR3 sequence is 13 residues long. The CDR3 loop is CAWGRDRGTEAFF. The CDR3 DNA reads TGTGCCTGGGGGCGGGACAGGGGCACTGAAGCTTTCTTT.

This clonotype was seen repeatedly, ten times or more. The chain employs TRBV28 and TRBJ2-7; 8 bases fit TRBD1. This CDR3 region has 14 residues. Germline V gene data show CDR1 as MDHEN and CDR2 as SYDVKM. V lost 6 bases and J lost 3; bases outside the gene matches: 7. CDR3 sequence (DNA): TGTGCCAGCAGAGTACAGGGGGAGGTCTACGAGCAGTACTTC. It specifies CASRVQGEVYEQYF.

To note about this clonotype: A read error likely explains this, since a far larger clone differs by one base. The CDR3 region has the DNA TGTGCCAGCAGAAGAACTAGCGGGAGGGCAAATGAGCAGTACTTC. Translated, it gives CASRRTSGRANEQYF. This chain connects TRBV12-3 or TRBV12-4 to TRBJ2-7; the match to TRBD2 covers 13 bases. The CDR3 extends over 15 amino acids. V was clipped by 6 bases and J by 7 bases; unmatched bases: 9.

This clonotype was detected a few times. This sequence joins TRBV9 and TRBJ1-1; D might be TRBD1 (6 bases). This CDR3 spans 14 amino acids. The V gene lost 4 bases and the J gene lost 4 bases, with 14 bases spanning the gap. The germline V gene has CDR1 SGDLS and CDR2 YYNGEE. In DNA form, the CDR3 reads TGTGCCAGCAGCCTCTCGGGGGCCCCCACTGAAGCTTTCTTT. Protein product: CASSLSGAPTEAFF.

This sequence joins TRBV12-3 or TRBV12-4 and TRBJ2-7; perhaps TRBD2 as D (6 bases). Trimming pared 5 bases from V and 2 bases from J, leaving 13 bases between. The CDR3 extends over 14 amino acids. DNA for the CDR3: TGTGCCAGCAGTCCTGGGACTGCAGCCTACGAGCAGTACTTC. This codes for CASSPGTAAYEQYF.